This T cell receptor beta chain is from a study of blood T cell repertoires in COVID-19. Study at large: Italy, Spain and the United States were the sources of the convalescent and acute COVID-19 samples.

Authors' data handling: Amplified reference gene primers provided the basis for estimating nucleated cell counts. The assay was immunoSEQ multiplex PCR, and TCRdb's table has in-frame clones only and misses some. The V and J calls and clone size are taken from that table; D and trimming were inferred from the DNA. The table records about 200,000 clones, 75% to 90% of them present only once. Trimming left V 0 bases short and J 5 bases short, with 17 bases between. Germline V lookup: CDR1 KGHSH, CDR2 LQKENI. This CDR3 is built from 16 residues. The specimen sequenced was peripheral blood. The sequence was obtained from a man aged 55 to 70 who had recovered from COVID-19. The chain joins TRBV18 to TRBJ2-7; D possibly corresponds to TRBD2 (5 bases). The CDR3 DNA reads TGTGCCAGCTCACCACCGGTAACGGGATCCTTTAACGAGCAGTACTTC. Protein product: CASSPPVTGSFNEQYF.